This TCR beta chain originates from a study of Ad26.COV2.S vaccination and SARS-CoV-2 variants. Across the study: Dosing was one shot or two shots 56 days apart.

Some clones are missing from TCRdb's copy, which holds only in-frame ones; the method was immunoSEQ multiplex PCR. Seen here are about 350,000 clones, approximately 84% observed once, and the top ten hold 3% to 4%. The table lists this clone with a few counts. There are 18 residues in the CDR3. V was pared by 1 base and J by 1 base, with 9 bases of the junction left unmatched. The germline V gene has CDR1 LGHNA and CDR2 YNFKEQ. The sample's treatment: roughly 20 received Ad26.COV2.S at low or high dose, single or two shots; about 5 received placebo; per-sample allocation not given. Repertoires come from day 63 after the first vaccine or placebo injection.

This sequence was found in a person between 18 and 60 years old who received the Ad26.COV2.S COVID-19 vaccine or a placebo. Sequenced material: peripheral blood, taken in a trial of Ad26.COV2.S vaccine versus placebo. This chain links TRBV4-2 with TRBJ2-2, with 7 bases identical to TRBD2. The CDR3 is CASSQGTLQRGNTGELFF. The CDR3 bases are TGTGCCAGCAGCCAAGGAACCCTACAGCGGGGGAACACCGGGGAGCTGTTTTTT.